The rows below give T cell receptor beta chains drawn from one sample of a study of OX40 agonist ivuxolimab in advanced cancers. The table came from immunoSEQ multiplex PCR; TCRdb's copy has only in-frame clones and leaves some out. The sample contains 60,000 or so clones, roughly 89% of which appear only once. Specimen: CD4+ or CD8+ T cells sorted from blood, collected in a trial of the OX40 agonist ivuxolimab. The receptor set was obtained from an adult with an advanced solid tumor such as melanoma, head and neck, liver or kidney cancer. The CDR3 runs from the conserved cysteine through the conserved F or W.

>14|TRBV6-1|TRBJ2-4
CASSEGAGLDIQYF
>13|TRBV10-2|TRBJ1-2
CASSVGRNYGYTF
>13|TRBV5-6|TRBJ1-4
CASSFRGNEKLFF
>13|TRBV2|TRBJ2-2
CASSALWTGELFF
>14|TRBV28|TRBJ1-2
CASSSGQGNYGYTF
>16|TRBV18|TRBJ1-1
CASSPPQAGMNTEAFF
>17|TRBV5-1|TRBJ2-2
CASSYLAGTANTGELFF
>15|TRBV5-1|TRBJ2-1
CASSPGGTEYNEQFF
>16|TRBV18|TRBJ2-5
CASSPGTSSYQETQYF
>14|TRBV6-5|TRBJ2-7
CASSVLGISYEQYF
>15|TRBV30|TRBJ2-1
CAWVGLSGRVNEQFF
>14|TRBV30|TRBJ2-7
CAWSATGGAHEQYF
>13|TRBV10-1|TRBJ1-1
CASSDMAGVEAFF
>15|TRBV5-6|TRBJ2-6
CASSLRATGANVLTF
>17|TRBV4-2|TRBJ2-3
CASSQDQQRGHTDTQYF
>13|TRBV5-1|TRBJ1-2
CASTEHYNYGYTF
>17|TRBV7-6|TRBJ2-1
CASSLTAGTGGRNEQFF
>12|TRBV5-6|TRBJ1-5
CASRQGNQPQHF
>14|TRBV7-8|TRBJ1-5
CASSLGTAEQPQHF
>13|TRBV7-9|TRBJ2-7
CASSNPETYEQYF
>13|TRBV7-2|TRBJ1-2
CASTLPVARGYTF
>15|TRBV30|TRBJ2-5
CAWSVLLAGQETQYF
>13|TRBV9|TRBJ1-2
CASSETGEYGYTF
>14|TRBV5-4|TRBJ2-5
CASSFQTLQETQYF
>14|TRBV19|TRBJ1-1
CATRIQGLNTEAFF
>13|TRBV13|TRBJ2-2
CASRPRVTGELFF
>16|TRBV28|TRBJ2-7
CASRLGWGALSYEQYF
>14|TRBV9|TRBJ2-1
CASSDRDFPREQFF
>15|TRBV9|TRBJ2-1
CASSSRGGLYNEQFF
>15|TRBV5-4|TRBJ2-2
CASSFLGSNTGELFF
>15|TRBV6-6|TRBJ2-3
CASNDALGGGDTQYF
>14|TRBV5-1|TRBJ2-5
CASSLDRGIETQYF
>13|TRBV10-2|TRBJ1-1
CASIEPGGTEAFF
>14|TRBV28|TRBJ1-2
CASSRDRVSGGYTF
>13|TRBV7-2|TRBJ1-1
CASSLASRTEAFF
>13|TRBV18|TRBJ1-1
CASSEGTSTEAFF
>15|TRBV7-8|TRBJ1-5
CASSLARARGSSQHF
>23|TRBV28|TRBJ2-2
CASSLSRSLWGRKGLASTGELFF
>13|TRBV18|TRBJ1-2
CASSPKEAYGYTF
>13|TRBV27|TRBJ2-7
CASSLNNVYEQYF